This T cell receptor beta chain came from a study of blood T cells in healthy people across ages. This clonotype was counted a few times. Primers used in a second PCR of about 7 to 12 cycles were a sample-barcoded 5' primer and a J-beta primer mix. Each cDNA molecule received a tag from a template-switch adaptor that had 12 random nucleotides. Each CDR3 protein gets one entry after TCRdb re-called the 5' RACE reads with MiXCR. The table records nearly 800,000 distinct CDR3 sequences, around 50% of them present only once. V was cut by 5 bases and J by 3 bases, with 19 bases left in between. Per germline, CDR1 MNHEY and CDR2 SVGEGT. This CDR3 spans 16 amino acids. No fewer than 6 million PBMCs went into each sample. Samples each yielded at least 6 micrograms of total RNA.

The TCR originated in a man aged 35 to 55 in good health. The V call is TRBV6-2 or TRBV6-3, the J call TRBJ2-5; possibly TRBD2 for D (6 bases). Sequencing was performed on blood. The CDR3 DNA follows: TGTGCCAGCAGTCGTCGCGGGGCGGGAACCAAAGAGACCCAGTACTTC. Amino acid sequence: CASSRRGAGTKETQYF.